The clone carrying this TCR beta chain was seen at least ten times. V was trimmed by 6 bases and J by 5 bases, leaving 13 bases between them. The CDR3 loop spans 14 amino acids. The source of the sample is a study of regulatory T cells in long-lasting Graves disease. Time point specified: newly diagnosed GD, antithyroid drugs for less than 3 months. From RNA extracted from PBMCs, the TCR library was made. Patient provenance is recorded as an endocrinology department in Xi'an, China. Combining iRepertoire HTBI primers with Arm-PCR of CDR3 regions, the authors built TCR beta libraries. TCRdb independently ran MiXCR on the multiplex PCR reads; one entry per CDR3 protein. Among some 500,000 distinct CDR3 sequences, about 13% were seen once, and the ten largest hold about 10%. These sequences were also reported in another study, on T cells in Graves' hyperthyroidism and ophthalmopathy.

V is TRBV12-3 or TRBV12-4 and J is TRBJ1-4, with D possibly matching TRBD1 (6 bases). This specimen consisted of peripheral blood mononuclear cells (PBMCs), obtained at new diagnosis, from a patient treated with antithyroid drugs. The clonotype originates from a man aged 25-45 years with Graves disease. The CDR3 region has the DNA TGTGCCAGCAGGATACAGGGAAGAAATGAAAAACTGTTTTTT. It is translated as CASRIQGRNEKLFF.